Sequencing of this T cell receptor beta chain was carried out in a study of shared clonotypes between healthy human individuals. Both subsets, CD45RA+ naive and CD45RA-negative memory, were split from the CD4+ cells. Original analysis: Filtering differed since immunoSEQ provided only junctions, with no quality scores. The table came from immunoSEQ multiplex PCR; TCRdb's copy has only in-frame clones and leaves some out. V, J and clone size are those of that table, while D and trimming were read from the DNA. In the table there are around 990,000 clones, 70% to 80% of which are singletons. The germline CDR1 and CDR2 sequences are SEHNR and FQNEAQ (reference sequence). The CDR3 runs 15 residues. The ends were cut back, 3 bases at V and 4 bases at J, with 10 bases in the middle.

The sample taken for sequencing was memory CD4+ T cells from PBMCs. Subset indicated: CD45RA-negative fraction. This sequence was found in a man aged 18 to 29 in good health. Some clones in this sample may be carry-over from other donors' samples. This chain uses TRBV7-9 with TRBJ1-6; D unresolved. The chain's CDR3 is CASSLGIGYNSPLHF. The CDR3 nucleotides read TGTGCCAGCAGCTTGGGGATCGGGTATAATTCACCCCTCCACTTT.